The 16 T cell receptor beta chains below were found in one sample sequenced in a study of blood T cell repertoires in COVID-19. The repertoire was sequenced with immunoSEQ multiplex PCR; TCRdb's copy has only in-frame clones and lacks some. The sample records about 220,000 clones, less than 90% being singletons. The sample comprised PBMCs or T cells enriched from blood (not recorded which). These receptors all come from a woman aged 40 to 55 who had recovered from COVID-19.

The rearrangement links TRBV19 to TRBJ2-1; TRBD2 aligns across 7 bases. The CDR3 has 16 amino acids. The V segment lost 7 bases and the J segment 0 bases; nucleotides outside the gene matches: 9. Germline assignment: CDR1 LNHDA and CDR2 SQIVND (reference sequence). CDR3 amino acids: CASTHPGGSSYNEQFF. The CDR3 DNA reads TGTGCCAGTACCCACCCCGGGGGGTCCTCCTACAATGAGCAGTTCTTC.

The sample holds one count of this clone. The rearrangement joins TRBV10-3 to TRBJ1-1; 7 bases match TRBD1. The CDR3 spans 12 residues. The germline V gene has CDR1 ENHRY and CDR2 SYGVKD. Trimming took 6 bases from V and 8 from J; bases not matched to a gene: 6. The CDR3 loop is CAISWGTAEAFF. The CDR3, as DNA: TGTGCCATCAGCTGGGGGACAGCCGAAGCTTTCTTT.

This rearrangement joins TRBV28 to TRBJ1-2; 8 bases fit TRBD1. The V gene end was trimmed by 6 bases and the J gene end by 14 bases; junction bases not matched to a gene: 11. CDR1 and CDR2 from the germline V gene are MDHEN and SYDVKM. CDR3 size: 12 residues. CDR3 nucleotides: TGTGCCAGCAGCCTGGACAGGGCCAGTTTAACCTTC. Its protein product is CASSLDRASLTF.

Concerning this clone: Other DNA sequences in the sample encode the same CDR3. V and J are TRBV11-2 and TRBJ1-2, with 7 bases aligning to TRBD1. V lost 3 bases and J lost 5; bases outside the gene matches: 0. CDR1 and CDR2 from the germline V gene are SGHAT and FQNNGV. This CDR3 is 12 amino acids long. The chain's CDR3 is CASSLGQYGYTF. CDR3 DNA sequence: TGTGCCAGCAGCTTGGGACAGTATGGCTACACCTTC.

The gene calls are TRBV6-5 and TRBJ2-3; a weak D match, TRBD2 (5 bases). V was shortened by 5 bases and J by 4 bases, with 16 bases between the two germline ends. The length of the CDR3 is 15 residues. CDR1 is MNHEY, CDR2 SVGAGI, per germline. CDR3 sequence reads: CASSPWASPPDTQYF. The CDR3, as DNA: TGTGCCAGCAGTCCCTGGGCTAGCCCCCCAGATACGCAGTATTTT.

This clone is a singleton in its sample. V is TRBV7-9 and J is TRBJ1-1; D not certain. Trimming stripped 5 bases from V and 3 bases from J, with 13 bases between. CDR3 size: 14 residues. Germline V gives CDR1 SEHNR, CDR2 FQNEAQ (reference sequence). The DNA of the CDR3 is TGTGCCAGCAGCCCCCCGGGGATTGACACTGAAGCTTTCTTT. Residues: CASSPPGIDTEAFF.

The chain is built from TRBV12-3 or TRBV12-4 and TRBJ2-1; D not certain. V was shortened by 0 bases and J by 16 bases, with 13 bases between the two germline ends. The CDR3 is made up of 12 amino acids. The CDR3 loop reads CASSLALDSGFF. The CDR3 bases are TGTGCCAGCAGTTTAGCACTCGATTCGGGTTTCTTC.

The chain is built from TRBV5-4 and TRBJ1-3; D unclear. Per the germline V gene, CDR1 is SGHNT and CDR2 is YYREEE (reference sequence). Trimming took 4 bases from V and 3 from J, leaving 8 bases between them. This CDR3 is 13 amino acids long. As DNA, the CDR3 is TGTGCCAGCAGCGTGGGAGTTGGAAACACCATATATTTT. It yields the protein CASSVGVGNTIYF.

The CDR3 spells CASRPSAGEKLFF. DNA of the CDR3: TGTGCCAGCAGGCCCAGTGCAGGTGAAAAACTGTTTTTT. The V and J genes are TRBV28 and TRBJ1-4; D not resolved. The CDR3 is made up of 13 amino acids. Germline V lookup: CDR1 MDHEN, CDR2 SYDVKM. Trimming removed 6 bases at V and 7 bases at J, with 12 bases between.

This chain uses TRBV3-1 (or the pseudogene TRBV3-2) with TRBJ2-7; unclear D gene. V lost 4 bases and J lost 3, with 10 bases in between. CDR1 is LGHDT and CDR2 is YNNKEL in the germline V gene (reference sequence). This CDR3 region has 13 residues. CDR3 in amino acids: CASSLLAGYEQYF. DNA of the CDR3: TGTGCCAGCAGCCTCCTGGCAGGCTACGAGCAGTACTTC.

The rearrangement uses TRBV10-1 and TRBJ2-1, with a weak D call TRBD2 (5 bases). The CDR3 covers 14 residues. V dropped 2 bases and J dropped 6 bases, with 11 bases sitting between them. Germline CDR1 and CDR2: WNHNN and SYGVQD (reference sequence). CDR3 DNA: TGCGCCAGCAGTGAGATAATAGCGAGCAATGAGCAGTTCTTC. Its translation is CASSEIIASNEQFF.

J is TRBJ2-3 and V is TRBV7-3; no reliable D call. CDR1 is SGHTA, CDR2 FQGTGA, per germline. The CDR3 runs to 14 residues. With 4 bases removed from V and 3 bases from J, the gap between germline ends came to 11 bases. CDR3 DNA: TGTGCCAGCAGCTATCGACTGGCAACAGATACGCAGTATTTT. It translates to CASSYRLATDTQYF.

This rearrangement joins TRBV7-2 to TRBJ2-3; TRBD2 agrees at 11 bases. The J segment lost 6 bases and the V segment lost 3 bases, leaving 11 bases of the junction unmatched. The germline gives CDR1 SGHTA, CDR2 FQGNSA. The CDR3 is 17 residues long. The DNA of the CDR3 is TGTGCCAGCAGCTTCTCGGGGCTAGCGGGAGGCGTGGATACGCAGTATTTT. Residues: CASSFSGLAGGVDTQYF.

The chain carries TRBV18 and TRBJ2-7, with 8 bases that match TRBD1. The CDR3 sequence is 14 residues long. Germline-derived CDR1 and CDR2 are KGHSH and LQKENI. J gave up 5 bases and V 0 bases, and 3 bases lay outside the gene matches. DNA for the CDR3: TGTGCCAGCTCACCACCGGACAGGGATCACGAGCAGTACTTC. The encoded protein is CASSPPDRDHEQYF.

The chain carries TRBV9 and TRBJ1-1, with D possibly matching TRBD1 (5 bases). This CDR3 has 13 amino acids. Looked up from germline, CDR1 is SGDLS and CDR2 is YYNGEE. Trimming removed 2 bases at V and 1 base at J, with 6 bases between. The CDR3 loop is CASSVGPNTEAFF. The CDR3 bases are TGTGCCAGCAGCGTGGGGCCGAACACTGAAGCTTTCTTT.

The chain combines TRBV7-2 with TRBJ2-5, with 10 bases aligning to TRBD1. V lost 3 bases to trimming and J lost 1 base; unmatched junction nucleotides: 2. The length of the CDR3 is 15 residues. Germline CDR1 SGHTA, CDR2 FQGNSA. The CDR3 here is CASSFRTGGQETQYF. The DNA of the CDR3 is TGTGCCAGCAGCTTCAGGACAGGGGGCCAAGAGACCCAGTACTTC.